These 22 T cell receptor beta chains share one sample of origin, sequenced in a study of blood T cell repertoires in COVID-19. Repertoires were generated with immunoSEQ multiplex PCR, while TCRdb's copy carries only in-frame clones and drops some. The sample carries around 190,000 clones, roughly 77% recorded once. The sample consisted of peripheral blood. These receptors all stem from a woman in her thirties or forties with COVID-19, enrolled during active disease.

The chain links TRBV7-3 to TRBJ2-3, with D perhaps TRBD2 (7 bases). The V end lost 5 bases, the J end lost 0 bases, and 24 bases lay between the germline ends. Germline values: CDR1 SGHTA, CDR2 FQGTGA. The CDR3 is made up of 19 amino acids. In nucleotides, the CDR3 is TGTGCCAGCAGCCCCTTTCCGGGGGGCTATATAACTAGCACAGATACGCAGTATTTT. Amino acid sequence: CASSPFPGGYITSTDTQYF. The variable domain in full, with the rest retrieved from reference TRBV7-3 and TRBJ2-3, is GAGVSQTPSNKVTEKGKYVELRCDPISGHTALYWYRQSLGQGPEFLIYFQGTGAADDSGLPNDRFFAVRPEGSVSTLKIQRTERGDSAVYLCASSPFPGGYITSTDTQYFGPGTRLTVL.

V usage is TRBV5-4 and J usage is TRBJ2-7; TRBD1 matches 7 bases. CDR1 is SGHNT, CDR2 YYREEE, per germline (reference sequence). This CDR3 region has 14 residues. V gave up 4 bases and J gave up 3 bases; unmatched junction bases: 7. CDR3 DNA sequence: TGTGCCAGCAGCCACGACAGGGTGGGCTACGAGCAGTACTTC. As protein: CASSHDRVGYEQYF.

The chain is built from TRBV10-2 and TRBJ1-2; 7 bases match TRBD1. The ends lost 7 bases at V and 10 bases at J; junction bases unmatched: 15. The germline gives CDR1 WSHSY, CDR2 SAAADI. This CDR3 has 14 residues. CDR3 in DNA: TGCGCCAGCACCGAACCTCGGGACAGAAAGGCCTACACCTTC. This codes for CASTEPRDRKAYTF.

This clone has just one count. This chain connects TRBV7-9 to TRBJ2-5; 9 positions match TRBD1. The J segment lost 5 bases and the V segment lost 6 bases, leaving 4 bases of the junction unmatched. Germline V gene lookup returns CDR1 SEHNR and CDR2 FQNEAQ (reference sequence). The CDR3 spans 13 residues. CDR3 amino acids: CASRNRGLETQYF. As DNA, the CDR3 is TGTGCCAGCAGAAACAGGGGGCTGGAGACCCAGTACTTC.

This sequence joins TRBV6-5 and TRBJ2-1; D is perhaps TRBD1 (6 bases). The CDR3 is 15 amino acids. V lost 5 bases, J lost 8 bases, and 19 bases lay in between. Germline CDR1 reads MNHEY; CDR2 reads SVGAGI. This CDR3 reads CASSRTAPGVHEQFF. The CDR3 nucleotides are TGTGCCAGCAGTCGGACAGCCCCCGGCGTTCATGAGCAGTTCTTC.

This chain uses TRBV7-2 with TRBJ2-7, with D maybe TRBD2 (5 bases). Trimming shortened V by 3 bases and J by 7 bases, and 10 bases separated the two germline ends. CDR3 length equals 12 residues. The germline V gene has CDR1 SGHTA and CDR2 FQGNSA. CDR3 residues: CASSLYTSEQYF. DNA for the CDR3: TGTGCCAGCAGCTTGTACACTAGTGAGCAGTACTTC.

The genes are TRBV25-1 and TRBJ2-7; 10 bases align to TRBD1. Germline lookup yields CDR1 MGHDK and CDR2 SYGVNS. With 2 bases clipped from V and 3 bases from J, the junction kept 4 bases outside the gene matches. This CDR3 contains 15 residues. CDR3 amino acids: CASSEATGGDYEQYF. The CDR3 bases are TGTGCCAGCAGTGAAGCGACAGGGGGCGACTACGAGCAGTACTTC.

The chain couples TRBV10-3 to TRBJ1-5; 7 bases are a match to TRBD1. Trimming cost V 0 bases and J 1 base; bases outside gene matches: 6. The CDR3 sequence is 17 residues long. Per the germline V gene, CDR1 is ENHRY and CDR2 is SYGVKD. CDR3 residues: CAISESGGMASNQPQHF. Written as DNA, the CDR3 is TGTGCCATCAGTGAGTCAGGGGGCATGGCAAGCAATCAGCCCCAGCATTTT.

The sample holds a few counts of this clone. This chain links TRBV7-9 with TRBJ2-3, with 16 bases aligning to TRBD2. This CDR3 is 17 amino acids long. Germline loops: CDR1 SEHNR, CDR2 FQNEAQ (reference sequence). V lost 11 bases, J lost 2 bases, and 10 bases stayed unmatched. CDR3 DNA: TGTGCCCTACCTGCCGGGACTAGCGGGAGGGCCACAGATACGCAGTATTTT. Translating gives CALPAGTSGRATDTQYF. The variable domain in full, with the rest retrieved from reference TRBV7-9 and TRBJ2-3, is DTGVSQNPRHKITKRGQNVTFRCDPISEHNRLYWYRQTLGQGPEFLTYFQNEAQLEKSRLLSDRFSAERPKGSFSTLEIQRTEQGDSAMYLCALPAGTSGRATDTQYFGPGTRLTVL.

This sequence joins TRBV6-5 and TRBJ2-3, with TRBD2 as a possible D gene (6 bases). The CDR3 has 16 amino acids. The V gene's germline CDR1 is MNHEY and CDR2 SVGAGI. Trimming shortened V by 3 bases and J by 4 bases, and 17 bases separated the two germline ends. The CDR3 reads CASSYSSVILADTQYF. The CDR3 DNA is TGTGCCAGCAGTTATTCTAGCGTGATCCTAGCAGATACGCAGTATTTT.

This rearrangement joins TRBV5-5 to TRBJ2-1; D is uncertain. V was trimmed by 5 bases and J by 5 bases, leaving 5 bases between them. The CDR3 length is 11 residues. The germline V gene encodes CDR1 SGHKS and CDR2 YYEKEE (reference sequence). CDR3 coding DNA: TGTGCCAGCAGGCAGGACAATGAGCAGTTCTTC. Amino acid sequence: CASRQDNEQFF.

V usage is TRBV9 and J usage is TRBJ1-3; D perhaps matches TRBD1 (6 bases). The CDR3 consists of 16 residues. The V end lost 3 bases, the J end lost 2 bases, and 15 bases lay between the germline ends. CDR1 is SGDLS, CDR2 YYNGEE, per germline. The CDR3 coding sequence is TGTGCCAGCAGCGGGGGGGGCTCCCGGGCTGGAAACACCATATATTTT. Encoded protein: CASSGGGSRAGNTIYF. Together with reference TRBV9 and TRBJ1-3, the CDR3 gives the full variable domain: DSGVTQTPKHLITATGQRVTLRCSPRSGDLSVYWYQQSLDQGLQFLIQYYNGEERAKGNILERFSAQQFPDLHSELNLSSLELGDSALYFCASSGGGSRAGNTIYFGEGSWLTVV.

The J gene is TRBJ1-1, the V gene TRBV18, with D tentatively TRBD1 (6 bases). The CDR3 is 15 residues long. Trimming removed 2 bases from V and 4 bases from J, with 14 bases in between. Per the germline V gene, CDR1 is KGHSH and CDR2 is LQKENI. CDR3 sequence: CASSPLGGGTTEAFF. CDR3 in DNA: TGTGCCAGCTCACCATTGGGAGGGGGGACCACTGAAGCTTTCTTT.

This clone turned up a few times. The chain recombines TRBV5-1 with TRBJ2-5, with 15 bases aligning to TRBD2. The CDR3 totals 19 residues. V shed 0 bases, J shed 2 bases, and the junction held 8 bases outside the gene matches. Germline CDR1 reads SGHRS; CDR2 reads YFSETQ. Here the CDR3 DNA reads TGCGCCAGCAGCTTGGGGACTAGCGGGAGGGCCTGGTGGCAAGAGACCCAGTACTTC. It encodes CASSLGTSGRAWWQETQYF.

The chain has TRBV10-3 and TRBJ2-1; unclear D gene. V lost 2 bases to trimming and J lost 9 bases, with 8 bases between them. Germline V lookup: CDR1 ENHRY, CDR2 SYGVKD. There are 12 residues in the CDR3. Here the CDR3 reads CAISEQSGEQFF. The CDR3 DNA reads TGTGCCATCAGTGAGCAGTCGGGTGAGCAGTTCTTC.

This chain uses TRBV19 with TRBJ2-2; TRBD1 matches 9 bases. The CDR3 spans 16 residues. CDR1 LNHDA and CDR2 SQIVND come from the germline V gene (reference sequence). The junction had 5 bases not matched to a gene; V was cut back by 4 bases and J by 2 bases. CDR3 sequence (DNA): TGTGCCAGTAGTAACAGGGGGCGGATCAACACCGGGGAGCTGTTTTTT. Translated: CASSNRGRINTGELFF.

The V and J genes are TRBV19 and TRBJ1-4; D remains ambiguous. The CDR3 has 13 residues. The V gene lost 6 bases and the J gene lost 5 bases, with 10 bases spanning the gap. CDR1 LNHDA and CDR2 SQIVND come from the germline V gene (reference sequence). CDR3 sequence reads: CASRSVLNEKLFF. CDR3 DNA sequence: TGTGCCAGTAGATCGGTCTTAAATGAAAAACTGTTTTTT. The full variable domain, with the rest looked up from reference TRBV19 and TRBJ1-4, is DGGITQSPKYLFRKEGQNVTLSCEQNLNHDAMYWYRQDPGQGLRLIYYSQIVNDFQKGDIAEGYSVSREKKESFPLTVTSAQKNPTAFYLCASRSVLNEKLFFGSGTQLSVL.

The rearrangement joins TRBV11-3 to TRBJ2-5; 14 positions agree with TRBD2. Per the germline V gene, CDR1 is SGHNT and CDR2 is YENEEA. This CDR3 is built from 16 residues. With 4 bases clipped from V and 2 bases from J, the junction kept 3 bases outside the gene matches. In DNA, the CDR3 is TGTGCCAGCAGCTGGGGACTAGCGGGGGATCAAGAGACCCAGTACTTC. Translation: CASSWGLAGDQETQYF.

This clone has more than one count but fewer than ten. The chain uses TRBV4-2 and TRBJ1-6; D not certain. Germline CDR1 reads LGHNA; CDR2 reads YNFKEQ. This CDR3 comprises 12 residues. V was shortened by 4 bases and J by 9 bases, with 7 bases between the two germline ends. CDR3 in DNA: TGTGCCAGCAGCCTTTCGGGTTCACCCCTCCACTTT. It is translated as CASSLSGSPLHF.

Notes on this clone: The CDR3 does not close with the conserved phenylalanine or tryptophan, likely indicating a read error. Because the CDR3's place on the DNA is in doubt, the DNA is left out and the CDR3 is given as listed by TCRdb. This chain connects TRBV30 to TRBJ2-7; TRBD2, the table's D call, was not compared with the DNA. With termini counted, the CDR3 has 14 amino acids. Germline CDR1 GTSNPN, CDR2 SVGIG (reference sequence). CDR3 residues: CAWSPPLGGSSAVT.

The rearrangement joins TRBV19 to TRBJ2-7; 7 bases fit TRBD1. CDR3 length: 17 amino acids. Unmatched junction bases numbered 10, after V lost 2 bases and J lost 0 bases. The V gene's germline CDR1 is LNHDA and CDR2 SQIVND (reference sequence). CDR3 sequence: CASSISYRQGSSYEQYF. CDR3 DNA sequence: TGTGCCAGTAGTATAAGTTACCGACAGGGAAGCTCCTACGAGCAGTACTTC.

This chain joins TRBV4-1 and TRBJ2-7, with 7 bases aligning to TRBD1. Unmatched junction bases numbered 6, after V lost 5 bases and J lost 2 bases. The germline gives CDR1 MGHRA, CDR2 YSYEKL. This CDR3 spans 14 amino acids. The chain's CDR3 is CASSFRDSPYEQYF. CDR3 nucleotides: TGCGCCAGCAGCTTCCGGGACAGTCCCTACGAGCAGTACTTC.